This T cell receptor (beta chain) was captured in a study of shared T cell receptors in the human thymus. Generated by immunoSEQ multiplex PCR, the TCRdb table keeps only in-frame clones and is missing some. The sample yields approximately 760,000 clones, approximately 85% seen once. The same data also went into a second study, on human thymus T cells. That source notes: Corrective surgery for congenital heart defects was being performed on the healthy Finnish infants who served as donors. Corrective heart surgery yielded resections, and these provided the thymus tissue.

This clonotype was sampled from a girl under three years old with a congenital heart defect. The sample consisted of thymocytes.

The CDR3 DNA sequence: TGTGCCAGCAGCTTAGAATGGAGGGCCGACACTGAAGCTTTCTTT. This codes for CASSLEWRADTEAFF. The chain couples TRBV7-2 to TRBJ1-1; no clear D gene. This CDR3 is 15 amino acids long. Deletions cut 1 base from V and 3 bases from J, with 12 bases between. Germline CDR1 reads SGHTA; CDR2 reads FQGNSA.